The clone carrying this T cell receptor beta chain was seen more than once but under ten times. Isolation of PBMCs was performed on 8 to 10 ml fresh peripheral blood. TCR beta CDR3 regions were amplified from RNA. When the TCR CDR3 underwent first-round RT-PCR, the HTBI primer set was used. TCRdb processed the multiplex PCR reads anew with MiXCR; each CDR3 protein has one entry. The sample shows approximately 610,000 distinct CDR3 sequences, over 15% of them seen only once. This entry is derived from a study of T cells in Graves' hyperthyroidism and ophthalmopathy. There are 14 residues in the CDR3. J was trimmed by 3 bases and V by 4 bases; bases with no gene match: 1. CDR1 and CDR2 (germline): DFQATT, SNEGSKA (reference sequence).

The source material was blood. This TCR derives from a young woman with Graves' hyperthyroidism. V is TRBV20-1 and J is TRBJ2-2; 11 bases align to TRBD2. CDR3 loop: CSAKGLADTGELFF. CDR3 bases: TGCAGTGCTAAGGGACTAGCGGACACCGGGGAGCTGTTTTTT.